Below, 21 T cell receptor beta chains from the same sample are listed, as sequenced in a study of cytomegalovirus exposure and HLA in healthy donors. A multiplex PCR was run with 60 Vbeta primers and 13 Jbeta primers. Some clones are missing from TCRdb's copy, which holds only in-frame ones; the method was immunoSEQ multiplex PCR. The sample includes 90,000 to 130,000 clones, approximately 83% of them seen just once. Material: PBMCs. All receptors come from a man in his forties in good health and CMV-seronegative.

The chain employs TRBV27 and TRBJ2-1, with D uncertain. Germline V CDR1 and CDR2: MNHEY, SMNVEV (reference sequence). This CDR3 has 14 amino acids. V gave up 8 bases and J gave up 6 bases, with 17 bases separating them. The CDR3 DNA follows: TGTGCCAGCCCCGCTCGGAATAGGAGCAATGAGCAGTTCTTC. It specifies CASPARNRSNEQFF.

V usage is TRBV15 and J usage is TRBJ2-7, with 9 bases that match TRBD1. The CDR3 is 17 residues long. Germline V lookup: CDR1 LNHNV, CDR2 YYDKDF (reference sequence). V shed 1 base and J 5 bases; nucleotides not matched to a gene: 12. CDR3 residues: CATSRVGQGRVRDEQYF. The CDR3 nucleotides are TGTGCCACCAGCAGAGTAGGACAGGGGAGGGTCCGGGACGAGCAGTACTTC.

This clone occurred once. V and J are TRBV10-3 and TRBJ1-6; D gene unclear. CDR3 length: 14 amino acids. The V end lost 4 bases, the J end lost 6 bases, and 10 bases lay between the germline ends. The germline V gene has CDR1 ENHRY and CDR2 SYGVKD. CDR3: CAISGTSLNSPLHF. CDR3 nucleotides: TGTGCCATCAGTGGGACTTCGCTTAATTCACCCCTCCACTTT.

V and J are TRBV6-5 and TRBJ1-5; D is perhaps TRBD1 (5 bases). V dropped 2 bases and J dropped 6 bases, with 8 bases sitting between them. This CDR3 is 13 amino acids long. The germline V gene has CDR1 MNHEY and CDR2 SVGAGI. CDR3 coding DNA: TGTGCCAGCAGTTACGGACAATTTCAGCCCCAGCATTTT. Translated, it gives CASSYGQFQPQHF.

About this clone: The DNA is left out, because the CDR3 cannot be placed on it with certainty; the CDR3 is given as TCRdb lists it. This chain links TRBV9 with TRBJ1-2. The length of the CDR3 is 10 amino acids, counting both ends. The V gene's germline CDR1 is SGDLS and CDR2 YYNGEE. The CDR3 sequence is CASSVGSGTF.

This clone was recorded only once. The rearrangement joins TRBV5-1 to TRBJ1-6, with D unresolved. CDR1 is SGHRS and CDR2 is YFSETQ in the germline V gene. V lost 3 bases to trimming and J lost 7 bases, with 11 bases between them. CDR3 length: 14 amino acids. Here the CDR3 DNA reads TGCGCCAGCAGCTCCTTTATGGAGAATTCACCCCTCCACTTT. This codes for CASSSFMENSPLHF.

V usage is TRBV7-6 and J usage is TRBJ1-1, with TRBD1 matching over 7 bases. CDR1 is SGHVS and CDR2 is FNYEAQ in the germline V gene. The CDR3 covers 14 residues. With 4 bases clipped from V and 2 bases from J, the junction kept 4 bases outside the gene matches. The CDR3 reads CASSYGQANTEAFF. DNA of the CDR3: TGTGCCAGCAGCTACGGACAGGCCAACACTGAAGCTTTCTTT.

V gene TRBV6-6 combines with J gene TRBJ2-3, with TRBD2 as a possible D gene (6 bases). Looked up from germline, CDR1 is MNHNY and CDR2 is SVGAGI (reference sequence). V lost 8 bases and J 4 bases, leaving 13 bases between the germline ends. The length of the CDR3 is 13 residues. Here the CDR3 reads CASAGGLADTQYF. For the CDR3, the DNA is TGTGCCAGCGCCGGGGGTCTGGCAGATACGCAGTATTTT.

The rearrangement joins TRBV7-9 to TRBJ1-1, with a tentative D call TRBD1 (6 bases). The CDR3 is made up of 11 amino acids. V lost 5 bases to trimming and J lost 8 bases, with 9 bases between them. CDR1 is SEHNR and CDR2 is FQNEAQ in the germline V gene (reference sequence). The CDR3 DNA is TGTGCCAGCAGCCAGGGGACGGAAGCTTTCTTT. Residues: CASSQGTEAFF.

This clone was counted once. The chain couples TRBV19 to TRBJ2-1; tentatively, D is TRBD2 (5 bases). Trimming left V 10 bases short and J 9 bases short, with 10 bases between. CDR1 and CDR2 from the germline V gene are LNHDA and SQIVND (reference sequence). The CDR3 spans 10 residues. CDR3 DNA: TGTGCCACCGGGGAGAGTGAGCAGTTCTTC. It yields the protein CATGESEQFF.

The V and J genes are TRBV7-2 and TRBJ1-2; the match to TRBD1 covers 9 bases. Germline V CDR1 and CDR2: SGHTA, FQGNSA. The CDR3 has 14 amino acids. V gave up 4 bases and J gave up 1 base; unmatched junction bases: 1. CDR3 loop: CASSWTGVNYGYTF. Written as DNA, the CDR3 is TGTGCCAGCAGCTGGACAGGGGTTAACTATGGCTACACCTTC.

The rearrangement joins TRBV7-9 to TRBJ2-5; the match to TRBD2 covers 9 bases. This CDR3 has 16 residues. In germline, CDR1 is SEHNR, CDR2 FQNEAQ (reference sequence). The V and J ends lost 1 base and 2 bases, in that order; junction bases with no gene match: 5. The CDR3 spells CASSLVAGVGQETQYF. The CDR3 DNA sequence: TGTGCCAGCAGCTTAGTAGCGGGGGTGGGGCAAGAGACCCAGTACTTC.

The rearrangement links TRBV7-2 to TRBJ1-2, with 8 nucleotides matching TRBD1. Per the germline V gene, CDR1 is SGHTA and CDR2 is FQGNSA. CDR3 length: 15 amino acids. Unmatched junction bases numbered 6, after V lost 5 bases and J lost 1 base. The CDR3 nucleotides are TGTGCCAGCAGCCCCCGACAGGGGATTAACTATGGCTACACCTTC. Translating gives CASSPRQGINYGYTF.

The rearrangement links TRBV5-1 to TRBJ1-1; no clear D. Germline values: CDR1 SGHRS, CDR2 YFSETQ. The V and J ends lost 4 bases and 1 base respectively, with 5 bases between them. This CDR3 contains 12 residues. The CDR3 DNA sequence: TGCGCCAGCAGCCTAACGAACACTGAAGCTTTCTTT. This codes for CASSLTNTEAFF.

This clone was seen just once. The V gene is TRBV5-4, the J gene TRBJ2-5; TRBD2 matches at 7 bases. The germline CDR1 and CDR2 sequences are SGHNT and YYREEE (reference sequence). The length of the CDR3 is 15 residues. Unmatched junction bases numbered 11, after V lost 5 bases and J lost 4 bases. CDR3 coding DNA: TGTGCCAGCAGTCAACGGGTGGGGGGGACAGAGACCCAGTACTTC. Translating gives CASSQRVGGTETQYF.

This chain links TRBV6-6 with TRBJ2-7; no definite D call. CDR1 and CDR2 (germline): MNHNY, SVGAGI (reference sequence). This CDR3 has 16 residues. Between the trimmed V and J ends, which lost 0 bases and 3 bases, there was a span of 15 bases. The CDR3 loop reads CASSYSNWAESYEQYF. The CDR3 DNA sequence: TGTGCCAGCAGTTACTCGAATTGGGCAGAGAGCTACGAGCAGTACTTC.

The chain combines TRBV7-9 with TRBJ2-5; D possibly corresponds to TRBD2 (6 bases). CDR1 is SEHNR and CDR2 is FQNEAQ in the germline V gene (reference sequence). The CDR3 loop spans 12 amino acids. Trimming pared 3 bases from V and 4 bases from J, leaving 6 bases between. This chain's CDR3 is CASSFGGETQYF. The CDR3 DNA sequence: TGTGCCAGCAGCTTCGGGGGAGAGACCCAGTACTTC.

The rearrangement joins TRBV19 to TRBJ2-5; TRBD2 is a possible D gene (6 bases). The germline gives CDR1 LNHDA, CDR2 SQIVND (reference sequence). The CDR3 sequence is 12 residues long. Trimming shortened V by 3 bases and J by 6 bases, and 8 bases separated the two germline ends. CDR3 region: CASSMDYQTQYF. The CDR3 DNA sequence: TGTGCCAGTAGTATGGACTATCAGACCCAGTACTTC.

This chain uses TRBV6-5 with TRBJ2-7; the match to TRBD1 covers 10 bases. V trimming: 0 bases; J trimming: 6 bases; junction bases outside the gene matches: 5. The CDR3 length is 15 residues. The V gene's germline CDR1 is MNHEY and CDR2 SVGAGI. CDR3 amino acids: CASSYSETGGPEQYF. CDR3 DNA: TGTGCCAGCAGTTACTCAGAGACAGGGGGCCCCGAGCAGTACTTC.

The V gene is TRBV28, the J gene TRBJ2-7; perhaps TRBD2 as D (5 bases). Germline CDR1 MDHEN, CDR2 SYDVKM. This CDR3 is 15 amino acids long. Trimming removed 5 bases from V and 7 bases from J, with 21 bases in between. Here the CDR3 DNA reads TGTGCCAGCAGTCCTGGTAGAGCGGTGAACTCAGAGCAGTACTTC. Translating it yields CASSPGRAVNSEQYF.

The chain recombines TRBV5-5 with TRBJ1-2; no firm D call. CDR3 length: 13 residues. Trimming cost V 4 bases and J 6 bases, with 13 bases left between them. The V gene's germline CDR1 is SGHKS and CDR2 YYEKEE (reference sequence). CDR3: CASSAVPKNGYTF. CDR3 nucleotide sequence: TGTGCCAGCAGCGCTGTGCCTAAAAATGGCTACACCTTC. The full variable domain, with the rest looked up from reference TRBV5-5 and TRBJ1-2, is DAGVTQSPTHLIKTRGQQVTLRCSPISGHKSVSWYQQVLGQGPQFIFQYYEKEERGRGNFPDRFSARQFPNYSSELNVNALLLGDSALYLCASSAVPKNGYTFGSGTRLTVV.